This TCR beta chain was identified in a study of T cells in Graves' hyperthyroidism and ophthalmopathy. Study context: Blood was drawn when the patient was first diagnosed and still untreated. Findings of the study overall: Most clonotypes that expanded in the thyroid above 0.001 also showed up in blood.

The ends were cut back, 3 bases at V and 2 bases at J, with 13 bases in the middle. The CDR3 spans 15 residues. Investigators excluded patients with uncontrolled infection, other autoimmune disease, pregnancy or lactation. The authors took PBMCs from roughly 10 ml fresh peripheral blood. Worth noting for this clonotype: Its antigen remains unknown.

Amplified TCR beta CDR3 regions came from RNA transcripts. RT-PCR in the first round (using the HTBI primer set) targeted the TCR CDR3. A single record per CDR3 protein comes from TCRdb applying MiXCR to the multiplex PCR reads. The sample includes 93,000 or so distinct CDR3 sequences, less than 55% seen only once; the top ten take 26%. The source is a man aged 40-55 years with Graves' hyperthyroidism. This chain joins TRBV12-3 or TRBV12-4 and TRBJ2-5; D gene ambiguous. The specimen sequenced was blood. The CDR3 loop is CASSFLGPKQETQYF. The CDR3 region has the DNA TGTGCCAGCAGTTTTTTAGGACCTAAGCAAGAGACCCAGTACTTC.